The next 26 T cell receptor beta chains were all read from a single sample in a study of T cells after posttransplantation cyclophosphamide. Clones were read by immunoSEQ multiplex PCR, and TCRdb kept only the in-frame ones, dropping some. The profile shows roughly 21,000 clones, nearly 99% of them singletons. Sequencing was done on a sample of naive CD8+ T cells sorted from PBMCs. Source of these receptors: a middle-aged man in good health, CMV-negative, and a related stem cell transplant donor.

CDR3: CASRLEATSSYEQYF. The CDR3 coding sequence is TGTGCCAGTCGCCTAGAAGCAACGAGCTCCTACGAGCAGTACTTC. V gene TRBV19 combines with J gene TRBJ2-7; no definite D call. The CDR3 consists of 15 residues. CDR1 and CDR2 (germline): LNHDA, SQIVND (reference sequence). V lost 8 bases to trimming and J lost 0 bases, with 17 bases between them.

The chain carries TRBV27 and TRBJ2-7; D possibly corresponds to TRBD1 (5 bases). CDR1 and CDR2 from the germline V gene are MNHEY and SMNVEV (reference sequence). V lost 5 bases and J lost 2, with 7 bases in between. This CDR3 has 12 residues. CDR3: CASSPGTYEQYF. DNA of the CDR3: TGTGCCAGCAGTCCAGGGACCTACGAGCAGTACTTC.

This chain's CDR3 is CASSLSPGGEGTIYF. DNA for the CDR3: TGTGCCAGCAGCTTAAGTCCAGGGGGCGAGGGCACCATATATTTT. This chain connects TRBV7-9 to TRBJ1-3, with 8 bases fitting TRBD1. Germline V CDR1 and CDR2: SEHNR, FQNEAQ (reference sequence). This CDR3 is 15 amino acids long. V shed 2 bases, J shed 9 bases, and the junction held 9 bases outside the gene matches.

The chain is built from TRBV19 and TRBJ1-5; TRBD1 matches 7 bases. The CDR3 totals 15 residues. Trimming removed 1 base from V and 8 bases from J; junction bases left unmatched: 8. Germline values: CDR1 LNHDA, CDR2 SQIVND (reference sequence). The CDR3 DNA sequence: TGTGCCAGTAGTATAGCCGGGCAGGGGGATGAGCCCCAGCATTTT. This sequence encodes CASSIAGQGDEPQHF.

This chain joins TRBV5-4 and TRBJ2-7, with D tentatively TRBD1 (5 bases). The germline gives CDR1 SGHNT, CDR2 YYREEE (reference sequence). The V end lost 0 bases, the J end lost 3 bases, and 16 bases lay between the germline ends. The length of the CDR3 is 16 residues. CDR3 bases: TGTGCCAGCAGCTTGGGGGCGTGGGGCAAAGACTACGAGCAGTACTTC. This gives the protein CASSLGAWGKDYEQYF. Full variable domain (outside the CDR3, taken from reference TRBV5-4 and TRBJ2-7): ETGVTQSPTHLIKTRGQQVTLRCSSQSGHNTVSWYQQALGQGPQFIFQYYREEENGRGNFPPRFSGLQFPNYSSELNVNALELDDSALYLCASSLGAWGKDYEQYFGPGTRLTVT.

The rearrangement uses TRBV27 and TRBJ2-2, with D unclear. CDR1 is MNHEY, CDR2 SMNVEV, per germline (reference sequence). There are 12 residues in the CDR3. Trimming left V 5 bases short and J 5 bases short, with 6 bases between. CDR3 in amino acids: CASSLGTGELFF. The CDR3 nucleotides read TGTGCCAGCAGTCTAGGTACCGGGGAGCTGTTTTTT.

V is TRBV11-3 and J is TRBJ2-1; 7 bases match TRBD2. The germline CDR1 and CDR2 sequences are SGHNT and YENEEA. CDR3 length: 15 residues. The trim removed 1 base at V and 10 bases at J, leaving 10 bases unmatched. The CDR3 sequence is CASSLAMAGVGEQFF. As DNA, the CDR3 is TGTGCCAGCAGCTTAGCTATGGCGGGAGTAGGAGAGCAGTTCTTC.

This chain uses TRBV6-1 with TRBJ2-7; the match to TRBD2 covers 11 bases. V shed 7 bases and J 4 bases; nucleotides not matched to a gene: 9. Germline CDR1 reads MNHNS; CDR2 reads SASEGT. This CDR3 has 15 residues. CDR3 region: CASTYLAGGRYEQYF. The CDR3 coding sequence is TGTGCCAGCACATATTTAGCGGGAGGGAGATACGAGCAGTACTTC.

The chain combines TRBV2 with TRBJ2-5; D unresolved. From germline, CDR1 is SNHLY and CDR2 FYNNEI. The CDR3 is made up of 14 amino acids. The ends were cut back, 3 bases at V and 1 base at J, with 9 bases in the middle. The CDR3 protein is CASSDPGSQETQYF. The CDR3, as DNA: TGTGCCAGCAGTGATCCCGGGTCCCAAGAGACCCAGTACTTC. Full variable domain (remainder filled in from reference TRBV2 and TRBJ2-5): EPEVTQTPSHQVTQMGQEVILRCVPISNHLYFYWYRQILGQKVEFLVSFYNNEISEKSEIFDDQFSVERPDGSNFTLKIRSTKLEDSAMYFCASSDPGSQETQYFGPGTRLLVL.

The chain couples TRBV6-5 to TRBJ2-6, with unresolved D. The germline CDR1 and CDR2 sequences are MNHEY and SVGAGI. V was trimmed by 8 bases and J by 1 base, leaving 3 bases between them. The CDR3 has 12 residues. The CDR3 coding sequence is TGTGCCAGCTCTTCTGGGGCCAACGTCCTGACTTTC. This codes for CASSSGANVLTF.

The chain employs TRBV28 and TRBJ2-7; TRBD1 aligns across 9 bases. This CDR3 has 15 residues. V was pared by 6 bases and J by 2 bases, with 8 bases of the junction left unmatched. CDR1 MDHEN and CDR2 SYDVKM come from the germline V gene. Written as DNA, the CDR3 is TGTGCCAGCAGACAGGGGGCCAGGGCCACCTACGAGCAGTACTTC. This encodes CASRQGARATYEQYF.

This chain joins TRBV21-1 and TRBJ2-2; no DNA check was done on the table's D call, TRBD1. TRBV21-1 is listed as a pseudogene. This CDR3 comprises 16 residues. The CDR3: CASSNRGSPGVGELFF. The DNA for the CDR3 is TGTGCCAGCAGCAACAGGGGGTCTCCCGGGGTCGGGGAGCTGTTTTTT.

This clone was seen a single time. The identical CDR3 is also encoded by other nucleotide sequences in the sample. J is TRBJ2-7 and V is TRBV6-1; D possibly corresponds to TRBD1 (6 bases). Trimming took 1 base from V and 7 from J, leaving 17 bases between them. The CDR3 runs 15 residues. Germline V lookup: CDR1 MNHNS, CDR2 SASEGT. CDR3 DNA sequence: TGTGCCAGCAGTGAAGGTGGGGGCAGTGGATATGAGCAGTACTTC. Its protein product is CASSEGGGSGYEQYF.

As DNA, the CDR3 is TGTGCCAGTAGTTTTTCGGGGACTAGCGACTTCACAGATACGCAGTATTTT. It specifies CASSFSGTSDFTDTQYF. The chain employs TRBV19 and TRBJ2-3; 10 bases fit TRBD2. The CDR3 length is 17 residues. The germline gives CDR1 LNHDA, CDR2 SQIVND (reference sequence). Trimming cost V 5 bases and J 2 bases; bases outside gene matches: 10. The entire variable domain, with the rest obtained from reference TRBV19 and TRBJ2-3, is as follows: DGGITQSPKYLFRKEGQNVTLSCEQNLNHDAMYWYRQDPGQGLRLIYYSQIVNDFQKGDIAEGYSVSREKKESFPLTVTSAQKNPTAFYLCASSFSGTSDFTDTQYFGPGTRLTVL.

The gene calls are TRBV6-1 and TRBJ2-1, with D perhaps matching TRBD2 (6 bases). CDR1 and CDR2 from the germline V gene are MNHNS and SASEGT. The CDR3 sequence is 16 residues long. The germline V and J ends were trimmed by 0 bases and 9 bases, with 18 bases remaining between them. The CDR3 nucleotides are TGTGCCAGCAGTGAAGCGGGGGGAGTAGTATGGGGTGAGCAGTTCTTC. Protein: CASSEAGGVVWGEQFF.

The rearrangement joins TRBV7-9 to TRBJ2-7; 11 nucleotides line up with TRBD2. Trimming took 8 bases from V and 4 from J; bases not matched to a gene: 4. The CDR3 is 13 amino acids. CDR1 is SEHNR, CDR2 FQNEAQ, per germline (reference sequence). Here the CDR3 DNA reads TGTGCCAGCGATACTAGCGGGAGTTACGAGCAGTACTTC. Translation gives CASDTSGSYEQYF.

The rearrangement uses TRBV27 and TRBJ2-1; 7 nucleotides agree with TRBD2. The germline CDR1 and CDR2 sequences are MNHEY and SMNVEV (reference sequence). Losses at the gene ends were 5 bases for V and 4 bases for J; bases not matched to a gene: 2. This CDR3 spans 13 amino acids. The CDR3 region has the DNA TGTGCCAGCAGTGGAGCGGGGTACAATGAGCAGTTCTTC. Protein: CASSGAGYNEQFF.

The J gene is TRBJ2-7, the V gene TRBV7-9; D is ambiguous. This CDR3 is 13 amino acids long. The germline V and J ends were trimmed by 3 bases and 0 bases, with 6 bases remaining between them. Germline-derived CDR1 and CDR2 are SEHNR and FQNEAQ (reference sequence). Here the CDR3 reads CASSFFRSYEQYF. CDR3 in DNA: TGTGCCAGCAGCTTTTTCCGCTCCTACGAGCAGTACTTC.

This chain links TRBV27 with TRBJ2-1, with 8 positions matching TRBD2. V shed 2 bases and J 7 bases; nucleotides not matched to a gene: 4. The CDR3 totals 14 residues. Looked up from germline, CDR1 is MNHEY and CDR2 is SMNVEV (reference sequence). CDR3 region: CASSLQREFNEQFF. The CDR3 bases are TGTGCCAGCAGTTTACAGCGGGAGTTTAATGAGCAGTTCTTC.

The V and J genes are TRBV11-1 and TRBJ2-6; 8 nucleotides match TRBD1. The germline gives CDR1 SGHAT, CDR2 FQDESV (reference sequence). This CDR3 comprises 14 residues. V shed 1 base and J 9 bases; nucleotides not matched to a gene: 2. For the CDR3, the DNA is TGTGCCAGCAGCTTAGTAGGGACAGGCAACGTCCTGACTTTC. As protein: CASSLVGTGNVLTF. The full variable domain, rest sourced from reference TRBV11-1 and TRBJ2-6, is EAEVAQSPRYKITEKSQAVAFWCDPISGHATLYWYRQILGQGPELLVQFQDESVVDDSQLPKDRFSAERLKGVDSTLKIQPAELGDSAMYLCASSLVGTGNVLTFGAGSRLTVL.

The chain links TRBV19 to TRBJ2-7; 8 nucleotides agree with TRBD1. V lost 6 bases, J lost 3 bases, and 4 bases stayed unmatched. CDR1 is LNHDA, CDR2 SQIVND, per germline (reference sequence). The CDR3 sequence is 13 residues long. The CDR3 DNA follows: TGTGCCAGTAGCAATGGACAGGGCTACGAGCAGTACTTC. This gives the protein CASSNGQGYEQYF. Full variable domain (remainder filled in from reference TRBV19 and TRBJ2-7): DGGITQSPKYLFRKEGQNVTLSCEQNLNHDAMYWYRQDPGQGLRLIYYSQIVNDFQKGDIAEGYSVSREKKESFPLTVTSAQKNPTAFYLCASSNGQGYEQYFGPGTRLTVT.

The chain carries TRBV27 and TRBJ1-1; TRBD1 matches at 7 bases. Unmatched junction bases numbered 7, after V lost 5 bases and J lost 7 bases. CDR1 is MNHEY and CDR2 is SMNVEV in the germline V gene (reference sequence). The CDR3 loop spans 13 amino acids. The DNA of the CDR3 is TGTGCCAGCAGTCCCTCTGGACAGGTTGAAGCTTTCTTT. Translated: CASSPSGQVEAFF.

The CDR3 DNA reads as TGTGCCAGCATCCGGGTTCAAGGCCCTGGGGCCAACGTCCTGACTTTC. Amino acid sequence: CASIRVQGPGANVLTF. The gene calls are TRBV7-9 and TRBJ2-6; D is unresolved. There are 16 residues in the CDR3. Trimming removed 7 bases at V and 2 bases at J, with 15 bases between. Germline V gives CDR1 SEHNR, CDR2 FQNEAQ (reference sequence).

The V call is TRBV7-8, the J call TRBJ1-5; 9 nucleotides line up with TRBD1. Germline assignment: CDR1 SGHVS and CDR2 FQNEAQ. CDR3 length: 14 residues. Trimming took 3 bases from V and 5 from J; bases not matched to a gene: 2. The CDR3 is CASSLGQGDQPQHF. CDR3 sequence (DNA): TGTGCCAGCAGCTTGGGACAGGGCGATCAGCCCCAGCATTTT.

The chain uses TRBV18 and TRBJ2-3; D perhaps matches TRBD2 (5 bases). The CDR3 contains 16 residues. Germline V gene data show CDR1 as KGHSH and CDR2 as LQKENI. Trimming took 3 bases from V and 6 from J, leaving 19 bases between them. The CDR3 region is CASSPPLKTGFDTQYF. The CDR3 DNA is TGTGCCAGCTCACCCCCACTCAAAACGGGGTTCGATACGCAGTATTTT.

V and J are TRBV27 and TRBJ2-7; no reliable D call. The V gene's germline CDR1 is MNHEY and CDR2 SMNVEV (reference sequence). This CDR3 has 14 residues. V lost 2 bases to trimming and J lost 2 bases, with 10 bases between them. The CDR3 reads CASSLRGTTYEQYF. The CDR3 region has the DNA TGTGCCAGCAGTTTACGCGGAACTACCTACGAGCAGTACTTC.